This record looks at one T cell receptor (beta chain) sequence and its context. What this receptor recognizes is not known. Base qualities are not provided; no much larger clone lies one nucleotide away. This sample is drawn from a study of blood T cell repertoires in COVID-19 (dated by TCRdb to about 2020). Turning to the overall study: Collaborator samples came from the United States, Italy and Spain and covered acute and convalescent phases of COVID-19. The material from the prospective study consisted of cDNA or gDNA derived from T cells, B-cell-depleted T cells, or PBMCs. Where available, HLA class I and class II types were obtained from metadata supplied by the sample provider rather than from assay-based typing. Subjects who had been exposed to COVID-19, were actively infected with it, or had recovered from it provided the deeply sampled blood TCRbeta repertoires that made up the dataset. The samples were drawn from the first 160 participants of the ongoing ImmuneRACE study and from 1,254 subjects provided by 6 global collaborators. Sample metadata almost always included a de-identified subject ID, COVID-19 status, age in years and sex. The repertoires were released in a freely available public database intended as a resource for research on the immune response to SARS-CoV-2.

A second Seattle source provided samples from volunteer blood donors who had recovered from COVID-19. Collaborating institutions collected whole blood in K2EDTA tubes following their own protocols. Collaborator samples were shipped for TCRbeta analysis as frozen whole blood, isolated PBMCs, or DNA extracted from either sample type. Beyond this particular receptor, the publication reports: How much clinical and demographic metadata was included differed by source and by participant, and the metadata was provided uncurated.

TCRbeta CDR3 regions were amplified from genomic DNA using the immunoSEQ Assay, a bias-controlled multiplex PCR. Per the original workflow: Within the assay, amplification of reference gene primers was used to estimate how many nucleated cells each sample contained. To quantify the absolute abundance of each unique TCRbeta CDR3 rearrangement, sequence reads were collapsed and filtered. For each sample, productive Simpson clonality was calculated as the square root of Simpson's diversity index across productive rearrangements. TCRdb holds this immuneACCESS table with in-frame rearrangements only. Some clones are missing; in checked studies, unresolved V genes explain under half, and the rest has no known cause. The V and J calls and the clone size are those of that table, but D and trimming were determined from the DNA. This sample has 150,000 to 200,000 clones in its table, and 70% to 85% of those were observed once. Jointly, the top ten make up roughly 13% of the sample.

This sequence was found in a man aged 50 or older who had recovered from COVID-19. The sequencing input was peripheral blood.

The bases are TGCAGCGTCGCCAGGGACGCGGGGGGGAATGAGCAGTTCTTC. This codes for CSVARDAGGNEQFF. The V and J segments used are TRBV29-1 and TRBJ2-1; 9 bases in the junction line up with TRBD2. The germline V gene yields SQVTM for CDR1 and ANQGSEA for CDR2. Including cysteine and phenylalanine, the CDR3 has 14 amino acids. This entry keeps only the CDR3 DNA: 42 bases, framed from base 1. V trim: 6 bases; J trim: 7 bases; unmatched bases: 10.